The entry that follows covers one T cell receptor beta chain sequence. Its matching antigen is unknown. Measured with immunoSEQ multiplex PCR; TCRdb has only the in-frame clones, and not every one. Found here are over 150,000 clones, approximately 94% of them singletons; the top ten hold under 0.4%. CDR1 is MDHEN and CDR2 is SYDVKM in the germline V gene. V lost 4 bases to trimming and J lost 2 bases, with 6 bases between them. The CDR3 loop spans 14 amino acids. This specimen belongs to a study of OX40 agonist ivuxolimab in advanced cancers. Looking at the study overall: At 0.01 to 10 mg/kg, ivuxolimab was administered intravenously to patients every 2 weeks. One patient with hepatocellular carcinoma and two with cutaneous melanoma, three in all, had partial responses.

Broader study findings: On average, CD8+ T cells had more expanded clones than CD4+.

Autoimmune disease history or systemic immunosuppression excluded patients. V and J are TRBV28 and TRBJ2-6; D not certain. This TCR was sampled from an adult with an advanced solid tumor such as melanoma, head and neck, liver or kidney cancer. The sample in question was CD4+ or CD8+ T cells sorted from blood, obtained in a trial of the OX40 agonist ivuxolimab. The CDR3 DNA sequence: TGTGCCAGCAGTTCCACGGCTGGGGCCAACGTCCTGACTTTC. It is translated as CASSSTAGANVLTF.